Listed here are 14 T cell receptor beta chains from one sample, sequenced in a study of low-dose radiotherapy and immunotherapy resistance in tumors. Priming of first-strand cDNA relied on TRAV- and TRBV-specific primers (covering alpha and beta chains). Both a constant-region primer and a V-primer adapter served to amplify TCRs across 15 to 20 PCR cycles. TCRdb passed the reads through MiXCR, listing each CDR3 protein once. The sample contains some 39,000 distinct CDR3 sequences, roughly 30% of which appear only once. Regarding time point: before trial treatment. Sample: PBMCs, taken before treatment. The receptors were sampled from a male donor with gallbladder cancer.

This clonotype appeared a few times. The chain combines TRBV28 with TRBJ2-5; 7 nucleotides align to TRBD1. The CDR3 loop spans 13 amino acids. J gave up 3 bases and V 10 bases, and 8 bases lay outside the gene matches. Per germline, CDR1 MDHEN and CDR2 SYDVKM. The chain's CDR3 is CAIRQGNEETQYF. The CDR3 DNA is TGTGCCATCCGACAGGGAAACGAAGAGACCCAGTACTTC.

This clonotype was seen a single time. The limits of the CDR3 on the DNA are not certain, so only TCRdb's listed CDR3 is given. The CDR3 here is CASSQVGRDGELFFF. The chain carries TRBV4-2 and TRBJ2-2; the table's D gene call, TRBD1, was not cross checked with the DNA. The CDR3 length equals 15 residues, ends included. From germline, CDR1 is LGHNA and CDR2 YNFKEQ.

This chain connects TRBV23-1 to TRBJ2-1, with D perhaps being TRBD1 or TRBD2 (5 bases each). TRBV23-1 belongs to the ORF category, with a function that is uncertain. Trimming took off 5 bases at V and 4 bases at J, with 15 bases between the two ends. There are 15 residues in the CDR3. The CDR3 here is CASSKPGPTYNEQFF. The CDR3 DNA is TGCGCCAGCAGTAAACCGGGACCAACGTACAATGAGCAGTTCTTC.

Many counts were recorded for this clonotype. V is TRBV29-1 and J is TRBJ2-1, with D maybe TRBD2 (6 bases). The germline CDR1 and CDR2 sequences are SQVTM and ANQGSEA. Trimming removed 4 bases at V and 2 bases at J, with 12 bases between. The CDR3 has 14 residues. The CDR3 protein is CSVVGGPPYNEQFF. CDR3 coding DNA: TGCAGCGTTGTTGGAGGGCCTCCCTACAATGAGCAGTTCTTC.

This clonotype was detected only a few times. The chain couples TRBV20-1 to TRBJ2-5, with 8 bases fitting TRBD1. Germline CDR1 DFQATT, CDR2 SNEGSKA (reference sequence). V lost 6 bases and J lost 7; bases outside the gene matches: 16. The CDR3 sequence is 15 residues long. CDR3 residues: CSASDRVLSEGTQYF. The CDR3 nucleotides read TGCAGTGCCTCGGACAGGGTTTTATCTGAAGGGACCCAGTACTTC.

In its sample, this clonotype was seen many times. CDR3 residues: CASSLATTSGTYEQYF. The CDR3, as DNA: TGCGCCAGCAGCCTAGCTACGACTAGCGGGACCTACGAGCAGTACTTC. The chain couples TRBV5-1 to TRBJ2-7; TRBD2 matches 11 bases. The germline CDR1 and CDR2 sequences are SGHRS and YFSETQ. Germline trimming cut 4 bases from V and 2 bases from J; bases unmatched to any gene: 8. The CDR3 is 16 amino acids.

This clonotype occurred many times. This chain joins TRBV29-1 and TRBJ1-2; TRBD1 matches 9 bases. Trimming cost V 1 base and J 3 bases; bases outside gene matches: 3. The CDR3 runs 14 residues. Germline CDR1 SQVTM, CDR2 ANQGSEA. For the CDR3, the DNA is TGCAGCGTTGAAGGGGGGGACAGGGACTATGGCTACACCTTC. It is translated as CSVEGGDRDYGYTF.

V usage is TRBV2 and J usage is TRBJ2-1; 7 nucleotides agree with TRBD2. CDR3 length equals 16 residues. Looked up from germline, CDR1 is SNHLY and CDR2 is FYNNEI. The ends lost 6 bases at V and 5 bases at J; junction bases unmatched: 13. The CDR3 is CASSLRGGSTNNEQFF. The CDR3 DNA is TGTGCCAGCAGCCTACGGGGCGGGAGCACCAACAATGAGCAGTTCTTC.

The table lists this clonotype with many counts. This chain uses TRBV7-8 with TRBJ2-1; D remains ambiguous. Trimming stripped 5 bases from V and 6 bases from J, with 17 bases between. Looked up from germline, CDR1 is SGHVS and CDR2 is FQNEAQ. The CDR3 loop spans 15 amino acids. CDR3 protein: CASSLMGTFGNEQFF. The CDR3 region has the DNA TGTGCCAGCAGCCTGATGGGTACCTTCGGCAATGAGCAGTTCTTC.

This clonotype was picked up many times. V is TRBV6-1 and J is TRBJ2-7, with D unresolved. The CDR3 covers 15 residues. Trimming took off 6 bases at V and 0 bases at J, with 15 bases between the two ends. Per the germline V gene, CDR1 is MNHNS and CDR2 is SASEGT. The DNA for the CDR3 is TGTGCCAGCAGCGGAAACAGCCTTATCTCCTACGAGCAGTACTTC. It codes for CASSGNSLISYEQYF.

Judged by abundance, this clonotype is medium-sized. The chain is built from TRBV5-8 and TRBJ1-1; D may be TRBD1 (6 bases). The CDR3 totals 14 residues. Germline loops: CDR1 SGHTS, CDR2 YDEGEE. V was clipped by 4 bases and J by 5 bases, with 15 bases between them. DNA for the CDR3: TGTGCCAGCAGCACCGAGGGGGTGGGAACTGAAGCTTTCTTT. Translation: CASSTEGVGTEAFF. Together with reference TRBV5-8 and TRBJ1-1, the CDR3 gives the full variable domain: EAGVTQSPTHLIKTRGQQATLRCSPISGHTSVYWYQQALGLGLQFLLWYDEGEERNRGNFPPRFSGRQFPNYSSELNVNALELEDSALYLCASSTEGVGTEAFFGQGTRLTVV.

The chain joins TRBV10-3 to TRBJ2-1; 9 nucleotides agree with TRBD2. With 2 bases clipped from V and 8 bases from J, the junction kept 7 bases outside the gene matches. The germline V gene has CDR1 ENHRY and CDR2 SYGVKD. CDR3 length: 15 residues. The CDR3 coding sequence is TGTGCCATCAGTGAGGGGCGGGGGGGCAAGGATGAGCAGTTCTTC. As protein: CAISEGRGGKDEQFF.

The sample holds one count of this clonotype. The chain carries TRBV20-1 and TRBJ1-5; 7 positions match TRBD1. Germline V gives CDR1 DFQATT, CDR2 SNEGSKA (reference sequence). The V segment lost 2 bases and the J segment 6 bases; nucleotides outside the gene matches: 4. This CDR3 has 13 amino acids. CDR3 amino acids: CSARRTGSQPQHF. In DNA form, the CDR3 reads TGCAGTGCTAGACGGACAGGTAGTCAGCCCCAGCATTTT.

This clonotype was counted at least ten times. The rearrangement links TRBV5-1 to TRBJ1-2; the D gene is possibly TRBD1 (5 bases). This CDR3 contains 15 residues. Deletions cut 7 bases from V and 7 bases from J, with 23 bases between. Looked up from germline, CDR1 is SGHRS and CDR2 is YFSETQ. The CDR3 region is CASGKDQWGQVGYTF. CDR3 sequence (DNA): TGCGCCAGCGGGAAGGACCAATGGGGCCAGGTTGGCTACACCTTC. The full variable domain, rest sourced from reference TRBV5-1 and TRBJ1-2, is KAGVTQTPRYLIKTRGQQVTLSCSPISGHRSVSWYQQTPGQGLQFLFEYFSETQRNKGNFPGRFSGRQFSNSRSEMNVSTLELGDSALYLCASGKDQWGQVGYTFGSGTRLTVV.